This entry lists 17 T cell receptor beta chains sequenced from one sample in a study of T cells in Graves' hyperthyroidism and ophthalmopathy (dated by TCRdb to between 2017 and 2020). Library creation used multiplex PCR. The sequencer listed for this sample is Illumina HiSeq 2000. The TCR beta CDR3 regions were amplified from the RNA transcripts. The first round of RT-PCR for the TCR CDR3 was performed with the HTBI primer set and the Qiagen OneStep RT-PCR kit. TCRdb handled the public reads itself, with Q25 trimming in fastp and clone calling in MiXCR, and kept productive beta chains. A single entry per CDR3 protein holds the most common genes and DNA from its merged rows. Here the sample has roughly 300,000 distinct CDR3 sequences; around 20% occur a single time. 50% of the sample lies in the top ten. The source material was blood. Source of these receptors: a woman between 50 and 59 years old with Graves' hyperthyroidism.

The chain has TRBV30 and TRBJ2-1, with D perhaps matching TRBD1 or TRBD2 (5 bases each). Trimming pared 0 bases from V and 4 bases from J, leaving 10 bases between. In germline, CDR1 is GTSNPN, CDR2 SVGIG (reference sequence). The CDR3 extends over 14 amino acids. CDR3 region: CAWSVRGPYNEQFF. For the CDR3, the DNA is TGTGCCTGGAGTGTACGGGGACCATACAATGAGCAGTTCTTC.

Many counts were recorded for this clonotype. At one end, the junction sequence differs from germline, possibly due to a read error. CDR3 sequence (DNA): TGCGCCAACAGCCTGGGTTTGGCAGCGGGGGGCTACGAGCAGTACTTC. This gives the protein CANSLGLAAGGYEQYF. The chain employs TRBV5-1 and TRBJ2-7; 9 nucleotides line up with TRBD2. The CDR3 has 16 residues. Germline-derived CDR1 and CDR2 are SGHRS and YFSETQ.

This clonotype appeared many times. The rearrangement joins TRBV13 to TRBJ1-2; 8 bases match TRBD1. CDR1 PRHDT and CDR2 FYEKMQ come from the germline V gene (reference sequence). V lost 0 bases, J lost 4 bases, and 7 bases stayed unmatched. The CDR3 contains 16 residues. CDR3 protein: CASSLGRTGQIYGYTF. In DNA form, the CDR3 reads TGTGCCAGCAGCTTAGGGAGGACAGGGCAAATCTATGGCTACACCTTC. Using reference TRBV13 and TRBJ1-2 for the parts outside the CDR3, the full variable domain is AAGVIQSPRHLIKEKRETATLKCYPIPRHDTVYWYQQGPGQDPQFLISFYEKMQSDKGSIPDRFSAQQFSDYHSELNMSSLELGDSALYFCASSLGRTGQIYGYTFGSGTRLTVV.

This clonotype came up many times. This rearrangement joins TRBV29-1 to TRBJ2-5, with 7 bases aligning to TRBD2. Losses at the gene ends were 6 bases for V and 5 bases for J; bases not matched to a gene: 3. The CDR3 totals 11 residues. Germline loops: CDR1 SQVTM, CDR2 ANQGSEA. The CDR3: CSVAGRETQYF. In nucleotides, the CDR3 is TGCAGCGTAGCGGGGAGGGAGACCCAGTACTTC.

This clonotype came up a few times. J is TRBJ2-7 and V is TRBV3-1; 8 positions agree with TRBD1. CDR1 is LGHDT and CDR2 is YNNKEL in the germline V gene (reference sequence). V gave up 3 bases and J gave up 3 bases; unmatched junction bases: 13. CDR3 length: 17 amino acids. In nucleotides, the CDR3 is TGTGCCAGCAGCCACCTATACAGGGGGAAAGGTTTCTACGAGCAGTACTTC. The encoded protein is CASSHLYRGKGFYEQYF.

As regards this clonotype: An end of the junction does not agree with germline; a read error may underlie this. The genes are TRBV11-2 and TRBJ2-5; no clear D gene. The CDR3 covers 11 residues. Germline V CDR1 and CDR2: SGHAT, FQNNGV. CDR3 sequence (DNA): TGTGTCAGCAGCCTAAGGGAGACCCAGTACTTC. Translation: CVSSLRETQYF.

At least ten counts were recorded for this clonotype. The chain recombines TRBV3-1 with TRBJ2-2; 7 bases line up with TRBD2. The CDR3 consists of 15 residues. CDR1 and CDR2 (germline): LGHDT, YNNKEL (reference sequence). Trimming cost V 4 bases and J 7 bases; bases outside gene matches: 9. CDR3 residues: CASSPWAGAVGELFF. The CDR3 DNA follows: TGTGCCAGCAGCCCCTGGGCGGGAGCGGTCGGGGAGCTGTTTTTT.

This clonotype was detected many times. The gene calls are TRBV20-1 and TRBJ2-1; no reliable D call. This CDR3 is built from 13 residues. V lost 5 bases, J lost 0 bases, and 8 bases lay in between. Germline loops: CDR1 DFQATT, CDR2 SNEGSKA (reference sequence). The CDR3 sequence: CSAAASSYNEQFF. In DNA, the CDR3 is TGCAGTGCTGCAGCGAGCTCCTACAATGAGCAGTTCTTC.

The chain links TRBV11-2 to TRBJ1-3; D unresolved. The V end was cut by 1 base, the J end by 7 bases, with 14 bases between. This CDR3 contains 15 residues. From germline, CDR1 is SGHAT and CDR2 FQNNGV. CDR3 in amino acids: CASSLGSRRRNTIYF. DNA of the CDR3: TGTGCCAGCAGCTTAGGCTCCCGCCGACGGAACACCATATATTTT.

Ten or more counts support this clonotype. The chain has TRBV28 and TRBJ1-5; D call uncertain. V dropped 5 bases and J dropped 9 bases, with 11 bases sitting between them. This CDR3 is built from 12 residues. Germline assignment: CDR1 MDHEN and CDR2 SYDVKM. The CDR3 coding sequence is TGTGCCAGCAGTACCCCGGGTTTGCCCCAGCATTTT. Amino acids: CASSTPGLPQHF.

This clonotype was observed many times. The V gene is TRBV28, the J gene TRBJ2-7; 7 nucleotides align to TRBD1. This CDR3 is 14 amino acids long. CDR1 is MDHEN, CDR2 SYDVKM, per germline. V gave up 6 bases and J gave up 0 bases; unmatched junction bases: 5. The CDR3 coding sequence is TGTGCCAGCAGGCGGACAGGTAGCTCCTACGAGCAGTACTTC. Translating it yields CASRRTGSSYEQYF.

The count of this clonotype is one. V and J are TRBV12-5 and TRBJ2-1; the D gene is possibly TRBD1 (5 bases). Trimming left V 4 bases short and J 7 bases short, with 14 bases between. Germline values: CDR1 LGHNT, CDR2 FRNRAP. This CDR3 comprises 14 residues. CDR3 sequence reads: CASGSPSTGNEQFF. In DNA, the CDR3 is TGTGCTAGTGGTTCCCCCTCAACAGGAAATGAGCAGTTCTTC.

This chain's CDR3 is CASSLARFGDTDTQYF. CDR3 nucleotide sequence: TGTGCCAGCAGCTTAGCTAGGTTCGGGGACACAGATACGCAGTATTTT. The rearrangement joins TRBV7-8 to TRBJ2-3, with D possibly TRBD2 on 5 matching bases. Per the germline V gene, CDR1 is SGHVS and CDR2 is FQNEAQ. This CDR3 contains 16 residues. The germline V and J ends were trimmed by 0 bases and 2 bases, with 12 bases remaining between them.

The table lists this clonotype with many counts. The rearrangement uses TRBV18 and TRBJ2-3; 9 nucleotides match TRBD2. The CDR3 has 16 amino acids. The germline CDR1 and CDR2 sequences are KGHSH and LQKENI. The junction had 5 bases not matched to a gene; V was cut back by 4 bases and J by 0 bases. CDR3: CASSQSSGISTDTQYF. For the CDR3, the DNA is TGTGCCAGCTCACAGTCTAGCGGGATTAGCACAGATACGCAGTATTTT.

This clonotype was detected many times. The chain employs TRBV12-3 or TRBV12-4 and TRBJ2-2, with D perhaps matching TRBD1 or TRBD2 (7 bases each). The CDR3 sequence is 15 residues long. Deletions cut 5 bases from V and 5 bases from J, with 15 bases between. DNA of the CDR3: TGTGCCAGCAGTCCTCAGGGGGGGAGTACCGGGGAGCTGTTTTTT. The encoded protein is CASSPQGGSTGELFF.

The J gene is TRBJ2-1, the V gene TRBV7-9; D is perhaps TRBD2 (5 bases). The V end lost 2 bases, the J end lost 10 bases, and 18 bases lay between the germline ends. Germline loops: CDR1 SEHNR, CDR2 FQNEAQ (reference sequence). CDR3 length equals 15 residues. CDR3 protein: CASSLFGSASTEQFF. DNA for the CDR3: TGTGCCAGCAGCTTATTCGGGTCCGCTAGCACAGAGCAGTTCTTC.

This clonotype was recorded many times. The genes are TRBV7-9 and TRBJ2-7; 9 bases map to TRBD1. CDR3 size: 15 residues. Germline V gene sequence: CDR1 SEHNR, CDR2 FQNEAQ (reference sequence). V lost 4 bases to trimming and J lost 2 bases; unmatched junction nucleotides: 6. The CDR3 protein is CASSYGQGKPYEQYF. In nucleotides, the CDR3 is TGTGCCAGCAGCTATGGACAGGGGAAGCCCTACGAGCAGTACTTC.